This TCR beta chain was recorded in a study of cytomegalovirus exposure and HLA in healthy donors. The study, taken as a whole, reports: Most TCR sequences were uncommon, yet certain public TCRs appeared in many donors. Later, TCR association rates were found to vary by HLA locus, highest for DRB1 and lowest for HLA-C. Most of the CMV-associated TCR beta chains (in a later analysis) appeared to be HLA-restricted.

Both 60 Vbeta primers and 13 Jbeta primers went into the PCR. TCRdb's copy holds only in-frame clones and misses some; the assay was immunoSEQ multiplex PCR. The data show 160,000 or so clones, with around 80% seen just once and under 2.5% held by the top ten. The germline V and J ends were trimmed by 4 bases and 5 bases, with 12 bases remaining between them. This CDR3 has 13 residues. The germline gives CDR1 SGHRS, CDR2 YFSETQ. A word on this clone: Its antigen is as yet unknown.

The sequencing input was PBMCs. The gene calls are TRBV5-1 and TRBJ2-5, with D possibly being TRBD1 (5 bases). This clonotype was obtained from a man between 40 and 49 years old in good health and CMV-seronegative. CDR3 amino acids: CASSQRGWETQYF. The CDR3, as DNA: TGCGCCAGCAGCCAAAGGGGTTGGGAGACCCAGTACTTC.